This entry lists 10 T cell receptor beta chains sequenced from one sample in a study of T cell repertoires in cytomegalovirus infection. These receptors' antigens are unknown. Each CDR3 protein is one row after TCRdb ran MiXCR on the reads. The sample records roughly 90,000 distinct CDR3 sequences, roughly a quarter being singletons. The specimen was CD8+ T cells from cultured PBMCs, collected from culture after CMV antigen stimulation. The receptors stem from a human donor in good health (CMV status not recorded). Some clones in this sample may be carry-over from other donors' samples.

The rearrangement joins TRBV6-5 to TRBJ1-2, with 8 bases fitting TRBD1. The CDR3 is made up of 14 amino acids. With 2 bases clipped from V and 8 bases from J, the junction kept 7 bases outside the gene matches. CDR1 and CDR2 (germline): MNHEY, SVGAGI. The CDR3 loop is CASSYRQGASGYTF. The CDR3 nucleotides are TGTGCCAGCAGTTACCGTCAGGGGGCTAGCGGCTACACCTTC.

The chain joins TRBV5-4 to TRBJ1-6; the D gene is possibly TRBD1 (5 bases). Germline CDR1 is SGHNT and CDR2 is YYREEE (reference sequence). The length of the CDR3 is 13 residues. The V end lost 4 bases, the J end lost 7 bases, and 9 bases lay between the germline ends. The CDR3 bases are TGTGCCAGCAGCCGGGGGGAAAATTCACCCCTCCACTTT. It encodes CASSRGENSPLHF.

In this sample, this clonotype turned up once. This chain connects TRBV2 to TRBJ1-5; tentative D call: TRBD1 (5 bases). This CDR3 contains 13 residues. Deletions cut 3 bases from V and 10 bases from J, with 13 bases between. CDR1 is SNHLY, CDR2 FYNNEI, per germline. The chain's CDR3 is CASSDGTPSPQHF. CDR3 in DNA: TGTGCCAGCAGTGATGGGACGCCTTCTCCCCAGCATTTT.

This chain links TRBV27 with TRBJ2-5; D is perhaps TRBD1 or TRBD2 (6 bases each). CDR3 length: 14 amino acids. V was pared by 2 bases and J by 5 bases, with 12 bases between. Germline assignment: CDR1 MNHEY and CDR2 SMNVEV (reference sequence). The CDR3 is CASSLPGAGETQYF. The CDR3 coding sequence is TGTGCCAGCAGTTTACCGGGGGCGGGGGAGACCCAGTACTTC.

The chain carries TRBV7-9 and TRBJ2-7; 7 bases fit TRBD1. Germline V gives CDR1 SEHNR, CDR2 FQNEAQ (reference sequence). V was clipped by 5 bases and J by 3 bases; unmatched bases: 7. The CDR3 loop spans 14 amino acids. The CDR3 reads CASSPTGRDYEQYF. CDR3 in DNA: TGTGCCAGCAGCCCGACAGGGAGAGACTACGAGCAGTACTTC.

The V and J genes are TRBV7-9 and TRBJ2-5; a possible D gene is TRBD2 (6 bases). Deletions cut 7 bases from V and 3 bases from J, with 15 bases between. The germline V gene encodes CDR1 SEHNR and CDR2 FQNEAQ (reference sequence). CDR3 length: 14 residues. The CDR3: CASTTGGSKETQYF. Here the CDR3 DNA reads TGTGCCAGCACCACTGGGGGGAGCAAAGAGACCCAGTACTTC.

This clonotype showed up just a few times. This rearrangement joins TRBV7-9 to TRBJ2-7; TRBD1 is a possible D gene (5 bases). The CDR3 is 17 amino acids. The germline V gene encodes CDR1 SEHNR and CDR2 FQNEAQ (reference sequence). The V end lost 1 base, the J end lost 3 bases, and 19 bases lay between the germline ends. The CDR3 loop is CASSLVDGSLGHYEQYF. CDR3 sequence (DNA): TGTGCCAGCAGCTTAGTCGACGGGTCCCTGGGGCACTACGAGCAGTACTTC.

This clonotype was detected many times. The rearrangement joins TRBV11-1 to TRBJ2-7; 9 bases are a match to TRBD1. The J segment lost 4 bases and the V segment lost 5 bases, leaving 3 bases of the junction unmatched. There are 13 residues in the CDR3. The V gene's germline CDR1 is SGHAT and CDR2 FQDESV (reference sequence). The CDR3 protein is CASSPGQGYEQYF. CDR3 DNA: TGTGCCAGCAGCCCCGGACAGGGGTACGAGCAGTACTTC.

This clonotype was seen many times. The chain uses TRBV5-1 and TRBJ1-1, with 8 bases fitting TRBD1. CDR3 length equals 12 residues. The V and J ends lost 0 bases and 10 bases, in that order; junction bases with no gene match: 2. Germline CDR1 is SGHRS and CDR2 is YFSETQ. The CDR3 spells CASSLAGQAAFF. CDR3 DNA sequence: TGCGCCAGCAGCTTGGCGGGACAGGCAGCTTTCTTT. The variable domain in full, completed from reference TRBV5-1 and TRBJ1-1, reads KAGVTQTPRYLIKTRGQQVTLSCSPISGHRSVSWYQQTPGQGLQFLFEYFSETQRNKGNFPGRFSGRQFSNSRSEMNVSTLELGDSALYLCASSLAGQAAFFGQGTRLTVV.

This clonotype showed up many times. This chain joins TRBV7-2 and TRBJ1-2; 11 positions match TRBD1. The CDR3 totals 15 residues. The V and J ends lost 4 bases and 8 bases, in that order; junction bases with no gene match: 9. CDR1 SGHTA and CDR2 FQGNSA come from the germline V gene. The CDR3 region is CASSSIQDRGRGYTF. Written as DNA, the CDR3 is TGTGCCAGCAGCTCAATCCAGGACAGGGGGCGGGGCTACACCTTC.